The present T cell receptor (beta chain) was sequenced within a study of shared clonotypes between healthy human individuals. About the research overall: Donor composition was a couple of women and a few men, aged 18 to 49.

The J segment lost 4 bases and the V segment lost 2 bases, leaving 2 bases of the junction unmatched. The CDR3 has 14 amino acids. Germline V gene data show CDR1 as MDHEN and CDR2 as SYDVKM. Findings and caveats of the study: Sorted-subset sequencing, rarefaction showed, was incomplete despite large depth. The study drew on few donors, limiting represented genetic and exposure-history diversity.

As regards this clone: Its target is unknown. Additional DNA sequences in this sample encode the identical CDR3.

Each PCR replicate from the sorted subsets contained 150 to 200 ng DNA, which is about 31,000 T cell genomes. Sequencing was performed with immunoSEQ multiplex PCR; in TCRdb, only in-frame clones are kept and a portion is missing. This sample carries about 530,000 clones, around 96% of them seen once, and the ten largest clones take about 0.064%. This sequence joins TRBV28 and TRBJ2-7; 10 bases map to TRBD2. This clonotype was obtained from a woman in her twenties or thirties in good health. Sequenced material: naive CD4+ T cells sorted from blood. Subset of the sample: CD45RA+ positively selected. The CDR3, as DNA: TGTGCCAGCAGTTTAACTAGCGGGATTTACGAGCAGTACTTC. This translates into CASSLTSGIYEQYF.